This T cell receptor beta chain was captured by sequencing in a study of blood T cell repertoires in COVID-19. Overall study: The United States, Italy and Spain supplied acute and convalescent COVID-19 samples. Nucleic acid was either cDNA or gDNA, and it came from T cells, B-cell-depleted T cells, or PBMCs.

The repertoire was sequenced with immunoSEQ multiplex PCR; TCRdb's copy has only in-frame clones and lacks some. The data show 250,000 to 350,000 clones, 65% to 85% seen once. CDR1 SGHDT and CDR2 YYEEEE come from the germline V gene. The CDR3 spans 15 residues. With 2 bases removed from V and 8 bases from J, the gap between germline ends came to 17 bases. The Seattle site enrolled patients during active infection and followed them longitudinally. The sample was peripheral blood. The chain joins TRBV5-6 to TRBJ2-1; possible D gene TRBD1, 6 bases. This clonotype was obtained from a human donor with COVID-19, enrolled during active disease. The donor label of this sample is uncertain. CDR3 nucleotides: TGTGCCAGCAGCTTTACACTGGACAGCAGATATGAGCAGTTCTTC. Amino acids: CASSFTLDSRYEQFF. Full variable domain (rest looked up from reference TRBV5-6 and TRBJ2-1): DAGVTQSPTHLIKTRGQQVTLRCSPKSGHDTVSWYQQALGQGPQFIFQYYEEEERQRGNFPDRFSGHQFPNYSSELNVNALLLGDSALYLCASSFTLDSRYEQFFGPGTRLTVL.